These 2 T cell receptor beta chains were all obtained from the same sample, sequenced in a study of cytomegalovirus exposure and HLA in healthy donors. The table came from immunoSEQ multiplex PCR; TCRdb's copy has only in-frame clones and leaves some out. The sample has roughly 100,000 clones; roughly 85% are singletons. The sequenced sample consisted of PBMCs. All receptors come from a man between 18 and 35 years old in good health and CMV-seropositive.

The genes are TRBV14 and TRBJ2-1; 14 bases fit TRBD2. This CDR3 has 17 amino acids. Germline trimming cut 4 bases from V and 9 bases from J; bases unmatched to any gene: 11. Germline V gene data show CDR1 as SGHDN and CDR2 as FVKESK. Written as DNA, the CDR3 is TGTGCCAGCAGCCCTTATCGACGGGGACTAGCGGGAGTTGAGCAGTTCTTC. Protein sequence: CASSPYRRGLAGVEQFF.

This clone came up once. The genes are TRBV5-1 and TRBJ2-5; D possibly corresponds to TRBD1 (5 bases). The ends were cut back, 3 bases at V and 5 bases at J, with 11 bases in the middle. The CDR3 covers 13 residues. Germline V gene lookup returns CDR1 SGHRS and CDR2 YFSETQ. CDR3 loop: CASSSRVGETQYF. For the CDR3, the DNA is TGCGCCAGCAGCTCCAGGGTTGGGGAGACCCAGTACTTC.